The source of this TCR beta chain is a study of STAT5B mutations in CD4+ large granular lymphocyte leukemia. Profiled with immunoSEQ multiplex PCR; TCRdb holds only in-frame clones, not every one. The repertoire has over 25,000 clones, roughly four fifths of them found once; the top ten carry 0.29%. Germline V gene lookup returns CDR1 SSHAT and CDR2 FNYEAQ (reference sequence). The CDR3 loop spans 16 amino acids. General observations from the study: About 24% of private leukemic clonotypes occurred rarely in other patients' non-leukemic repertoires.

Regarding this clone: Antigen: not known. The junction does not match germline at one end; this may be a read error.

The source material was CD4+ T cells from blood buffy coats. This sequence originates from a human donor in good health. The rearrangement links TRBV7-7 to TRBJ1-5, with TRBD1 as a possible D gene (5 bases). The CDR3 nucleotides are TGTGCTAGCAGCTTAACGATCGAGGGGTCGAATCAGCCCCAGCATTTT. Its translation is CASSLTIEGSNQPQHF.